The text below deals with one T cell receptor beta chain. Survey-level TCR beta sequencing used the immunoSEQ assay. TCRdb's copy holds only in-frame clones and misses some; the assay was immunoSEQ multiplex PCR. Of about 68,000 clones in the sample, over 85% were seen once. V lost 2 bases and J 4 bases, leaving 9 bases between the germline ends. CDR3 length equals 13 residues. Germline CDR1 reads GTSNPN; CDR2 reads SVGIG (reference sequence). The chain is built from TRBV30 and TRBJ1-5; D remains unclear. This TCR was sampled from a man in his forties with rheumatoid arthritis. Sequencing was carried out using PBMCs. Here the CDR3 DNA reads TGTGCCTGGAGTCCCTTAGGGAATCAGCCCCAGCATTTT. Translated: CAWSPLGNQPQHF.